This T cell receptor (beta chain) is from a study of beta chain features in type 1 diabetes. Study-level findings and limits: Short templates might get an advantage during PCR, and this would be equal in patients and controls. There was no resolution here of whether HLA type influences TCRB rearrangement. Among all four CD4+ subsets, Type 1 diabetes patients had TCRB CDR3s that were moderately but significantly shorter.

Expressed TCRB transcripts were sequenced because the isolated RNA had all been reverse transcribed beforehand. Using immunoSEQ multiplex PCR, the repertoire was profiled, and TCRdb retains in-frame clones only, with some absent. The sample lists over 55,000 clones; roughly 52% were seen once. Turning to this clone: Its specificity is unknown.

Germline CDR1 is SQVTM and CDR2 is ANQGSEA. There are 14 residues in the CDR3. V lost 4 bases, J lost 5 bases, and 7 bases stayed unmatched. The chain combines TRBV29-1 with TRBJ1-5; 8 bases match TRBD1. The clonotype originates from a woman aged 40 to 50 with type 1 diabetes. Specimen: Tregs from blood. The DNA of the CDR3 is TGCAGCGTTGTTGGACAGGGCCCTGATCAGCCCCAGCATTTT. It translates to CSVVGQGPDQPQHF.